This section outlines one T cell receptor (beta chain) sequence together with its context. The sample is drawn from a study of blood T cell repertoires in COVID-19. Germline assignment: CDR1 PRHDT and CDR2 FYEKMQ (reference sequence). The CDR3 contains 15 residues. V lost 3 bases and J 1 base, leaving 12 bases between the germline ends. Assay: immunoSEQ multiplex PCR; the TCRdb copy retains only in-frame clones and omits some. This sample yields approximately 36,000 clones, of which nearly 90% are seen a single time; around 2.4% belongs to the top ten. The specimen sequenced was peripheral blood. The rearrangement joins TRBV13 to TRBJ2-5, with D perhaps TRBD1 (6 bases). This clonotype was obtained from a human donor in a cohort sampled during active COVID-19. The CDR3, as DNA: TGTGCCAGCAGCTTGTTCCCGACAGGCCAAGAGACCCAGTACTTC. It is translated as CASSLFPTGQETQYF.